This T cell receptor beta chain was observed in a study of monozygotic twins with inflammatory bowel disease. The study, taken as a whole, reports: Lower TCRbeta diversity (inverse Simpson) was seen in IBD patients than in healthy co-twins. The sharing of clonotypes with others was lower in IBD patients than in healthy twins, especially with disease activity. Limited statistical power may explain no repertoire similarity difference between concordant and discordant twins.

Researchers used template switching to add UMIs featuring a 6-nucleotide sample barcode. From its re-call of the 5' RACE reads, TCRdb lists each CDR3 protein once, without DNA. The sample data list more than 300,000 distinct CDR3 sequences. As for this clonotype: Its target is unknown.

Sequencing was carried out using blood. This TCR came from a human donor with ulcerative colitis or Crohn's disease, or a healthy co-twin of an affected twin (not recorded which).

The chain's CDR3 is CASSLVGATNPGQETQYF. The chain is built from TRBV5-1 and TRBJ2-5; the D call from TCRdb, TRBD1, cannot be confirmed without DNA. The CDR3 is 18 residues long. From germline, CDR1 is SGHRS and CDR2 YFSETQ.